This TCR beta chain was sequenced in a study of blood T cell repertoires in COVID-19. Study context: COVID-19 samples, acute and convalescent, were from the United States, Italy and Spain. From T cells, B-cell-depleted T cells, or PBMCs came the material, which was cDNA or gDNA.

The CDR3 has 19 residues. The V gene lost 6 bases and the J gene lost 0 bases, with 21 bases spanning the gap. CDR1 and CDR2 from the germline V gene are KGHSH and LQKENI. In the original processing: Reference gene primer amplification gave estimated nucleated cell counts. Sequencing used immunoSEQ multiplex PCR; TCRdb keeps in-frame clones, though not all of them. Clone size and the V and J calls come from that table; the DNA yielded D and trimming. The table has over 65,000 clones, approximately 90% seen once. This chain joins TRBV18 and TRBJ2-6, with TRBD1 as a possible D gene (6 bases). The sequenced sample was peripheral blood. This TCR came from a woman aged 55-70 years with acute or convalescent COVID-19. DNA for the CDR3: TGTGCCAGCTCCCCATCTAGTGGGGGCCCCGCCTCTGGGGCCAACGTCCTGACTTTC. Translated, it gives CASSPSSGGPASGANVLTF. Looking up the rest from reference TRBV18 and TRBJ2-6 gives the full variable domain: NAGVMQNPRHLVRRRGQEARLRCSPMKGHSHVYWYRQLPEEGLKFMVYLQKENIIDESGMPKERFSAEFPKEGPSILRIQQVVRGDSAAYFCASSPSSGGPASGANVLTFGAGSRLTVL.